Below are 3 T cell receptor beta chains sequenced from a single sample in a study of blood T cell repertoires in COVID-19 (dated by TCRdb to 2019 to 2021). The library was prepared using the immunoSEQ multiplex PCR assay. Sourced from immuneACCESS, this table was stored by TCRdb with only in-frame sequences that have V and J called. A share of the clones is absent; for the studies checked, an unresolved V gene accounts for under half, and the remainder has no known explanation. The sample table contains approximately 40,000 clones; only one count was recorded for about 83% of them. The top ten clones comprise about 3.7% of the sample. The sample was peripheral blood. The receptors derive from a man aged 35 to 55 with COVID-19, enrolled during active disease.

The chain couples TRBV11-2 to TRBJ2-1; weak D call: TRBD1 (5 bases). The V end lost 6 bases, the J end lost 9 bases, and 15 bases lay between the germline ends. Germline CDR1 is SGHAT and CDR2 is FQNNGV. This CDR3 has 13 amino acids. This CDR3 reads CASSEGVVAEQFF. In DNA, the CDR3 is TGTGCCAGCAGTGAAGGGGTTGTTGCTGAGCAGTTCTTC. Full variable domain (outside the CDR3, taken from reference TRBV11-2 and TRBJ2-1): EAGVAQSPRYKIIEKRQSVAFWCNPISGHATLYWYQQILGQGPKLLIQFQNNGVVDDSQLPKDRFSAERLKGVDSTLKIQPAKLEDSAVYLCASSEGVVAEQFFGPGTRLTVL.

The chain joins TRBV12-3 or TRBV12-4 to TRBJ1-5; D gene uncertain. Trimming took 5 bases from V and 4 from J, leaving 6 bases between them. The CDR3 has 12 amino acids. The CDR3 coding sequence is TGTGCCAGCAGTCGAGAGAATCAGCCCCAGCATTTT. Protein product: CASSRENQPQHF.

V is TRBV4-1 and J is TRBJ1-1; 9 nucleotides align to TRBD1. Germline V gene sequence: CDR1 MGHRA, CDR2 YSYEKL. J was trimmed by 8 bases and V by 0 bases; bases with no gene match: 10. The CDR3 is 16 residues long. The CDR3 reads CASSQDGGGQGEEAFF. CDR3 nucleotides: TGCGCCAGCAGCCAAGATGGGGGGGGACAGGGCGAAGAAGCTTTCTTT.